The rows below give T cell receptor beta chains drawn from one sample of a study of T cell responses to AZD1222 COVID-19 vaccine. TCRdb's copy holds only in-frame clones and misses some; the assay was immunoSEQ multiplex PCR. The sample has 140,000 or so clones, approximately 89% seen once. The sample in question was peripheral blood, obtained 28 days after the second AZD1222 dose. Receptors originate from an adult who received the AZD1222 COVID-19 vaccine. CDR3s include the opening cysteine and the closing phenylalanine or tryptophan. D genes are given only for firm matches. The size field is filled for only some rows; it gives once, few, many or a size class.

TRBJ2-1 | - | TRBV30 | - | CAWSTGTFGNEQFF | TGTGCCTGGAGCACAGGGACGTTCGGCAATGAGCAGTTCTTC
TRBJ2-1 | few | TRBV2 | - | CASSEGRFVFDNEQFF | TGTGCCAGCAGTGAGGGCAGATTTGTCTTCGACAATGAGCAGTTCTTC
TRBJ1-2 | - | TRBV9 | - | CASSSQNNQGHYGYTF | TGTGCCAGCAGCTCCCAAAACAATCAGGGACACTATGGCTACACCTTC
TRBJ2-1 | - | TRBV5-1 | - | CASSFIFNEQFF | TGCGCCAGCAGCTTTATCTTCAATGAGCAGTTCTTC
TRBJ2-7 | - | TRBV5-5 | - | CASSLAAYTYEQYF | TGTGCCAGCAGCTTAGCGGCCTATACCTACGAGCAGTACTTC
TRBJ2-1 | - | TRBV7-8 | TRBD2 | CASSSAGGPYNEQFF | TGTGCCAGCAGCTCAGCGGGAGGCCCCTACAATGAGCAGTTCTTC
TRBJ1-5 | - | TRBV6-5 | - | CASSPQGANNQPQHF | TGTGCCAGCAGCCCACAGGGCGCTAACAATCAGCCCCAGCATTTT
TRBJ1-2 | - | TRBV19 | - | CASSIGLGGYTF | TGTGCCAGTAGTATAGGACTGGGTGGCTACACCTTC
TRBJ2-3 | once | TRBV13 | TRBD2 | CASSGPGGGPDTQYF | TGTGCCAGCAGCGGACCCGGGGGAGGGCCAGATACGCAGTATTTT
TRBJ1-5 | - | TRBV6-5 | - | CASSSGGNQPQHF | TGTGCCAGCAGTTCGGGTGGGAATCAGCCCCAGCATTTT
TRBJ1-4 | - | TRBV2 | - | CASLFSAGGEKLFF | TGTGCCAGCCTCTTCAGTGCGGGGGGCGAAAAACTGTTTTTT
TRBJ2-7 | - | TRBV5-6 | TRBD2 | CASSSTGGSWDFYEQYF | TGTGCCAGCAGCTCCACGGGGGGTAGCTGGGACTTCTACGAGCAGTACTTC
TRBJ2-5 | - | TRBV28 | TRBD2 | CASSLTSGGQYF | TGTGCCAGCAGTTTGACTAGCGGGGGCCAGTACTTC
TRBJ2-1 | - | TRBV4-3 | - | CASSFRGGFSSYNEQFF | TGCGCCAGCAGCTTCCGGGGAGGCTTCAGCTCCTACAATGAGCAGTTCTTC
TRBJ2-3 | - | TRBV7-2 | - | CASSLAGGRTDTQYF | TGTGCCAGCAGCTTAGCGGGAGGACGCACAGATACGCAGTATTTT
TRBJ1-2 | - | TRBV6-6 | - | CASSSGDRSHYGYTF | TGTGCCAGCAGTTCGGGGGATAGGAGCCACTATGGCTACACCTTC
TRBJ1-5 | - | TRBV28 | - | CASSGQRNQPQHF | TGTGCCAGCAGTGGGCAGAGAAATCAGCCCCAGCATTTT
TRBJ1-4 | - | TRBV5-1 | - | CASSLGGAEEKLFF | TGCGCCAGCAGCTTGGGAGGCGCGGAAGAAAAACTGTTTTTT
TRBJ2-1 | - | TRBV3-1/TRBV3-2 | TRBD2 | CASSQLRTSGRAEPYNEQFF | TGTGCCAGCAGCCAACTTCGGACTAGCGGGAGGGCCGAACCCTACAATGAGCAGTTCTTC
TRBJ1-4 | once | TRBV7-2 | TRBD1 | CASSLGGQSPKLFF | TGTGCCAGCAGCCTAGGGGGACAGTCGCCAAAACTGTTTTTT
TRBJ1-1 | - | TRBV13 | - | CASSLGSRAEAFF | TGTGCCAGCAGCTTAGGAAGTAGGGCTGAAGCTTTCTTT
TRBJ2-1 | - | TRBV11-3 | - | CASSLGRNEQFF | TGTGCCAGCAGCTTGGGTCGGAATGAGCAGTTCTTC
TRBJ1-4 | - | TRBV28 | - | CASSAAEGLNEKLFF | TGTGCCAGCAGCGCCGCCGAGGGGTTGAATGAAAAACTGTTTTTT
TRBJ1-1 | few | TRBV28 | - | CASRPASSVREAFF | TGTGCCAGCAGGCCCGCTTCCTCGGTCAGGGAAGCTTTCTTT
TRBJ1-1 | - | TRBV30 | - | CAWASGMNTEAFF | TGTGCCTGGGCATCAGGGATGAACACTGAAGCTTTCTTT
TRBJ1-1 | - | TRBV6-5 | TRBD1 | CANRTGGLNTEAFF | TGTGCCAATCGGACAGGGGGCTTGAACACTGAAGCTTTCTTT
TRBJ1-6 | once | TRBV7-2 | - | CASSPLPYNSPLHF | TGTGCCAGCAGCCCCCTCCCCTATAATTCACCCCTCCACTTT